These T cell receptor beta chains were read from a single sample in a study of T-cell reconstitution after alpha-beta-depleted transplantation in children. TCRdb re-analysed the PCR reads in MiXCR, keeping a single row per CDR3 protein. The table includes over 150,000 distinct CDR3 sequences, 5.5% to 7% detected once. The sequenced sample was PBMCs, obtained before TCRalphabeta/CD19-depleted stem cell transplant. These TCRs come from a girl under two years old with combined immunodeficiency, due to receive a stem cell transplant. Each CDR3 is given with its conserved first and last residue. Fields, in order: J gene, CDR3 length, clone size, D gene, V gene, CDR3 DNA, CDR3 protein. A D gene is named only where the DNA matches it firmly. Size tells how often a clone was seen (once, few, many) or the class of an expanded clone, and some rows leave it out.

TRBJ2-2	15	once	TRBD2	TRBV12-3/TRBV12-4	TGTACCAGCTGTTTAGCCGGGGGGGCCGGCGGGGAGCTGTTTTTT	CTSCLAGGAGGELFF
TRBJ2-1	14	many	TRBD2	TRBV4-3	TGCGCCAGCAGCCGGAGCGGGACGCCCCGTGAGCAGTTCTTC	CASSRSGTPREQFF
TRBJ2-7	15	many	-	TRBV11-1	TGTGCCAGCAGCCTTGGGGGCAGGGCCTCCTACGAGCAGTACTTC	CASSLGGRASYEQYF
TRBJ2-7	17	few	TRBD1	TRBV7-6	TGTGCCAGCAGCTTAGGGAGTTTAGGGACAGCCCCCTACGAGCAGTACTTC	CASSLGSLGTAPYEQYF
TRBJ2-5	13	many	-	TRBV24-1	TGTGCCACCAGTCCGAGACGGCAAGAGACCCAGTACTTC	CATSPRRQETQYF
TRBJ2-6	15	few	-	TRBV9	TGTGCCAGCAGCGTAGTGGGTTTGGGGGCCAACGTCCTGACTTTC	CASSVVGLGANVLTF
TRBJ2-1	14	many	TRBD1	TRBV9	TGTGCCAGCACCCCCGGGACAGCCTACAATGAGCAGTTCTTC	CASTPGTAYNEQFF
TRBJ2-7	14	many	-	TRBV12-3/TRBV12-4	TGTGCCAGCAGCTCCACTCTAGGGTCGGGGGAGCAGTACTTC	CASSSTLGSGEQYF
TRBJ2-7	13	few	TRBD1	TRBV29-1	TGCAGCGTCCTGGGACAGGCGACCTACGAGCAGTACTTC	CSVLGQATYEQYF
TRBJ1-1	14	many	-	TRBV14	TGTGCCAGCAGCCGATGGCCGGACAACACTGAAGCTTTCTTT	CASSRWPDNTEAFF
TRBJ2-2	12	many	-	TRBV29-1	TGCAGCGTTGATGGCACCACCGGGGAGCTGTTTTTT	CSVDGTTGELFF
TRBJ1-2	13	few	-	TRBV5-8	TGTGCCAGCAGCTTGGGCATTAACTATGGCTACACCTTC	CASSLGINYGYTF
TRBJ1-1	12	many	-	TRBV12-3/TRBV12-4	TGTGCCAGCAGTCCTGCCCTTCTTGAAGCTTTCTTT	CASSPALLEAFF
TRBJ1-3	15	many	-	TRBV5-1	TGCGCCAGCAGCCTGGACGGCTACTCTGGAAACACCATATATTTT	CASSLDGYSGNTIYF
TRBJ2-7	14	many	-	TRBV20-1	TGCAGTGCTTCCCCGAGCCGGGGCCCCTACGAGCAGTACTTC	CSASPSRGPYEQYF
TRBJ1-1	15	many	-	TRBV24-1	TGTGCCACCAGTGAAACAGGCCCGGTGGGCACTGAAGCTTTCTTT	CATSETGPVGTEAFF
TRBJ2-7	19	-	-	TRBV15	TGTGCCACCAGCAGAGCGTTAGGGGGGCTTCGGCTGAAATATCCTGAGCAGTACTTC	CATSRALGGLRLKYPEQYF
TRBJ2-5	14	many	-	TRBV4-1	TGCGCCAGCAGCCAAGAGGTCCTCTGGGAGACCCAGTACTTC	CASSQEVLWETQYF
TRBJ2-1	13	few	TRBD2	TRBV7-2	TGTGCCAGCAGGAGAACTAGCGGGAGGGAGCAGTTCTTC	CASRRTSGREQFF
TRBJ2-5	13	few	-	TRBV7-3	TGTGCCAGCAGCTTAAGGCTGTGGGAGACCCAGTACTTC	CASSLRLWETQYF
TRBJ1-3	15	many	-	TRBV4-3	TGCGCCAGCAGCCAAGCACTCACGGCCGGAAACACCATATATTTT	CASSQALTAGNTIYF
TRBJ2-4	15	many	-	TRBV6-2/TRBV6-3	TGTGCCAGCTCCCTGGTCTCGGGGACCAAAAACATTCAGTACTTC	CASSLVSGTKNIQYF
TRBJ2-7	12	many	TRBD2	TRBV20-1	TGCAGTGCTAGAGAGGGAGGGGCCGAGCAGTACTTC	CSAREGGAEQYF